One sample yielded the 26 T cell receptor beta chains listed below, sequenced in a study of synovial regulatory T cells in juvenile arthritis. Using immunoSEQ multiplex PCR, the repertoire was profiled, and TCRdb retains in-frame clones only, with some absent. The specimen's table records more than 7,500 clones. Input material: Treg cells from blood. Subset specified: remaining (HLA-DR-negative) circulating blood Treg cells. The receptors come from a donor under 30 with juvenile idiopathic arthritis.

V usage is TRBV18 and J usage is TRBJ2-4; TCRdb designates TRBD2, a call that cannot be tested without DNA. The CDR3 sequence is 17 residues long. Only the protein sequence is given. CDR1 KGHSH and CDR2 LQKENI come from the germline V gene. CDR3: CASSPGWGLGVKNIQYF.

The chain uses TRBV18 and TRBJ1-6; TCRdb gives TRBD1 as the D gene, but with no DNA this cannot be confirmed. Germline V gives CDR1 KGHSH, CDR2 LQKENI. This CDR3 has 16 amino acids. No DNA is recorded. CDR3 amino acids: CASSPLDIGTNSPLHF.

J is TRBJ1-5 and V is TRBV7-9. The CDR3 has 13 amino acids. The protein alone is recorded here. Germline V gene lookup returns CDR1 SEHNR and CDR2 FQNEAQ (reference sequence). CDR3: CASSFGGNQPQHF.

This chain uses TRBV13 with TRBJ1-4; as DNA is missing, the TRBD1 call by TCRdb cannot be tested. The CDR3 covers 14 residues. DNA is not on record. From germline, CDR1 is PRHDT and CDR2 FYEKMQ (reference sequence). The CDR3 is CASSSRGLQEKLFF.

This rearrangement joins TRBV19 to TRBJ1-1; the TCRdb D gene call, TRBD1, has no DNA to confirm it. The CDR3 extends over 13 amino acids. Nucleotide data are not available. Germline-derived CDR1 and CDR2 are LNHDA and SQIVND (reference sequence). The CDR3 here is CASRVTGNTEAFF. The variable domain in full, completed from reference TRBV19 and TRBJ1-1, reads DGGITQSPKYLFRKEGQNVTLSCEQNLNHDAMYWYRQDPGQGLRLIYYSQIVNDFQKGDIAEGYSVSREKKESFPLTVTSAQKNPTAFYLCASRVTGNTEAFFGQGTRLTVV.

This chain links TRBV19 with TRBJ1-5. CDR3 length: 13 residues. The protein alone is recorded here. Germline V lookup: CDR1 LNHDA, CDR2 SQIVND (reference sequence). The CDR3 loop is CASSIVVDQPQHF. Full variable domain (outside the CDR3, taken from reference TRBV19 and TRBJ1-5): DGGITQSPKYLFRKEGQNVTLSCEQNLNHDAMYWYRQDPGQGLRLIYYSQIVNDFQKGDIAEGYSVSREKKESFPLTVTSAQKNPTAFYLCASSIVVDQPQHFGDGTRLSIL.

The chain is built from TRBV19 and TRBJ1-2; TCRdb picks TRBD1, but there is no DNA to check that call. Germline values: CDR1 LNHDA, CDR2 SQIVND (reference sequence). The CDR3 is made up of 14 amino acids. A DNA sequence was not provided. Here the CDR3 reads CASTIGGAIYGYTF.

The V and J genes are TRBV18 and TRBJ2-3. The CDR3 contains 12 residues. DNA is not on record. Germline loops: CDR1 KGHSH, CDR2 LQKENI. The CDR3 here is CASSPGPDTQYF.

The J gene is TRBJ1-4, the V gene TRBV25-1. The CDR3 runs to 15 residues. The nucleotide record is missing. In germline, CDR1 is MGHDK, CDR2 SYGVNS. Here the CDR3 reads CASSDMRGVAEKLFF.

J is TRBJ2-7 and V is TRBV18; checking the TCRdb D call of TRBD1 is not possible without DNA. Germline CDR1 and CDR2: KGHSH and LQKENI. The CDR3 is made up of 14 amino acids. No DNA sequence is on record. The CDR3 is CASSPRQGRYEQYF.

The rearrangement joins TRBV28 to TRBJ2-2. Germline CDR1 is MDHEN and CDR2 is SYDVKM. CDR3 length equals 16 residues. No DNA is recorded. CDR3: CASSMTWGMNTGELFF.

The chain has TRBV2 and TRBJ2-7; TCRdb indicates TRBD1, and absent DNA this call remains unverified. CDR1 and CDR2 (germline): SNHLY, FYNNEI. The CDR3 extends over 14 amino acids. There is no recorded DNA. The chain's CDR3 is CASTPGQTFYEQYF.

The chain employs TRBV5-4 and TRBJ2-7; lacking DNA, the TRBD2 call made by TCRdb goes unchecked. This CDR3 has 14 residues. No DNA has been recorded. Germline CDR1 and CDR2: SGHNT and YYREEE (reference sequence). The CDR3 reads CASSPSARWDEQYF.

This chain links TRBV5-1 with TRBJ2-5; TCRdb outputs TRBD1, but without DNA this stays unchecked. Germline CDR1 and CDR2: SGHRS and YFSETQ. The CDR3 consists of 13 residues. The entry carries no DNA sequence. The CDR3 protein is CASSSGQQETQYF.

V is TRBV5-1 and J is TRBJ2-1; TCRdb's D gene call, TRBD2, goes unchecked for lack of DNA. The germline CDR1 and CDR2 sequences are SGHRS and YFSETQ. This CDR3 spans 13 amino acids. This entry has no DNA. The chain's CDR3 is CASSLTVAGEQFF.

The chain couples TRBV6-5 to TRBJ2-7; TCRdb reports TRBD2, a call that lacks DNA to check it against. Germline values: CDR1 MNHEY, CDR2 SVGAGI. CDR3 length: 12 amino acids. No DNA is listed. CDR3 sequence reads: CASSWTGNEQYF.

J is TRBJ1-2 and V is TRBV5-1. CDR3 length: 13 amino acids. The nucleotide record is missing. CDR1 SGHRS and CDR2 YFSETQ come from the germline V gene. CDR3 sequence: CASSPGAGSGYTF.

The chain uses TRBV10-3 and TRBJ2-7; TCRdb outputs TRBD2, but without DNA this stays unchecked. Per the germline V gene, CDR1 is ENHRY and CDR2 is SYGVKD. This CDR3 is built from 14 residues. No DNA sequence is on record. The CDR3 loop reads CAISLTSVDYEQYF.

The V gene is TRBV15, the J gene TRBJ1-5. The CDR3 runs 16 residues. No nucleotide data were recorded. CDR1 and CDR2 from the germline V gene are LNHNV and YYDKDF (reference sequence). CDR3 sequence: CATSREAAYSNQPQHF.

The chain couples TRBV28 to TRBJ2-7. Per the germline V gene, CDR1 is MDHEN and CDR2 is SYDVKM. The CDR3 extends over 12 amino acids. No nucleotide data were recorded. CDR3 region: CASSFGAYEQYF.

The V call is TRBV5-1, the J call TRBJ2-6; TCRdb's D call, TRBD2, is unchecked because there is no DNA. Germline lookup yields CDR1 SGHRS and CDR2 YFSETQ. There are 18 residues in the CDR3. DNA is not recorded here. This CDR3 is CASSFDGRGGSGANVLTF.

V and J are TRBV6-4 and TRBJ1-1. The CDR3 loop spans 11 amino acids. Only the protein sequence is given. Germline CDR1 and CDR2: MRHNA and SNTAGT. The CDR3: CASRLDTEAFF.

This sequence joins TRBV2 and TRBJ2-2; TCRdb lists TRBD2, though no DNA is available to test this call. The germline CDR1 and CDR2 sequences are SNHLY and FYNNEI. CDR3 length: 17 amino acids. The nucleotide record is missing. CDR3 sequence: CASRGTSGRARYGELFF.

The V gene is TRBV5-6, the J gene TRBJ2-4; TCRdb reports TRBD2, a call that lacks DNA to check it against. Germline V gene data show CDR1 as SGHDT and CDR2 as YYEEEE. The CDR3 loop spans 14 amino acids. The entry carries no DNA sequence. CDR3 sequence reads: CASRVTGATVGQYF.

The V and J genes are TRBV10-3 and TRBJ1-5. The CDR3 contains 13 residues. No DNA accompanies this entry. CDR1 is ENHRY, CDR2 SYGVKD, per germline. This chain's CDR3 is CATREGNNQPQHF.

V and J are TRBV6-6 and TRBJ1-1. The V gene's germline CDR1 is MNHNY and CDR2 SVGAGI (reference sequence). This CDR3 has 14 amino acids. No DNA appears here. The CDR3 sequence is CASTEGRLNTEAFF.